Listed below are T cell receptor beta chains from one sample, sequenced in a study of a mutant IDH1 vaccine in newly diagnosed glioma. Generated by immunoSEQ multiplex PCR, the TCRdb table keeps only in-frame clones and is missing some. The sample contains 35,000 to 50,000 clones, 65% to 85% of which appear only once. These TCRs' antigens remain unknown. This specimen consisted of PBMCs, obtained from a glioma patient whose treatment included an IDH1 peptide vaccine. These receptors came from a man in his forties with glioma. The CDR3 runs from the conserved cysteine through the conserved F or W.

j_gene: TRBJ2-7; v_gene: TRBV5-1; CDR3aa: CASSRGALLAYEQYF
j_gene: TRBJ2-7; v_gene: TRBV6-1; CDR3aa: CASSESLAGIYEQYF
j_gene: TRBJ2-7; v_gene: TRBV4-1; CDR3aa: CASSQHEQYF
j_gene: TRBJ1-5; v_gene: TRBV5-1; CDR3aa: CASRFLLPTQSNQPQHF
j_gene: TRBJ2-7; v_gene: TRBV5-1; CDR3aa: CASSSLEGLASYEQYF
j_gene: TRBJ1-1; v_gene: TRBV19; CDR3aa: CASSIHTGPNTEAFF
j_gene: TRBJ1-5; v_gene: TRBV2; CDR3aa: CASSEPGQTRQPQHF
j_gene: TRBJ2-1; v_gene: TRBV20-1; CDR3aa: CSARDYNEQFF
j_gene: TRBJ2-7; v_gene: TRBV7-2; CDR3aa: CASSPDYPNYEQYF
j_gene: TRBJ1-4; v_gene: TRBV5-1; CDR3aa: CASSGTATNEKLFF
j_gene: TRBJ2-1; v_gene: TRBV9; CDR3aa: CASSVAGDSWYEQFF
j_gene: TRBJ2-6; v_gene: TRBV4-1; CDR3aa: CASSGQGVIGANVLTF
j_gene: TRBJ2-3; v_gene: TRBV29-1; CDR3aa: CSAWGTSGSPTQYF
j_gene: TRBJ1-5; v_gene: TRBV19; CDR3aa: CASSTQGGQPQHF
j_gene: TRBJ2-7; v_gene: TRBV27; CDR3aa: CASSLVEGPLYEQYF
j_gene: TRBJ1-5; v_gene: TRBV6-5; CDR3aa: CASRTGNQPQHF